This is a list of T cell receptor beta chains from one sample in a study of cytomegalovirus exposure and HLA in healthy donors. Generated by immunoSEQ multiplex PCR, the TCRdb table keeps only in-frame clones and is missing some. The table includes 100,000 to 150,000 clones, 60% to 85% detected once. Sequencing used PBMCs. The receptors originated from a woman between 40 and 50 years old in good health and CMV-seropositive. The CDR3 runs from the conserved cysteine through the conserved F or W. The D gene is left open where the match is weak. Some rows have no size entry. The others give once, few or many, or a class for an expanded clone.

D gene: .
J gene: TRBJ1-4
clone size: .
V gene: TRBV30
CDR3 DNA: TGTGCCATGGAGCGGGGGTTTGCTAATGAAAAACTGTTTTTT
CDR3 protein: CAMERGFANEKLFF

D gene: TRBD1
J gene: TRBJ2-3
clone size: few
V gene: TRBV7-2
CDR3 DNA: TGTGCCAGCAGCCTGCAGGGGGCTAATACGCAGTATTTT
CDR3 protein: CASSLQGANTQYF

D gene: .
J gene: TRBJ1-1
clone size: .
V gene: TRBV19
CDR3 DNA: TGTGCCAGTAGTAGACAGGATATGAACACTGAAGCTTTCTTT
CDR3 protein: CASSRQDMNTEAFF

D gene: TRBD1
J gene: TRBJ2-7
clone size: .
V gene: TRBV2
CDR3 DNA: TGTGCCAGCAGTCGCGCGCAGGGGGCGTTCGAGCAGTACTTC
CDR3 protein: CASSRAQGAFEQYF

D gene: TRBD1
J gene: TRBJ2-2
clone size: .
V gene: TRBV19
CDR3 DNA: TGTGCCAGTAGCCGGGACAGGGTCACCGGGGAGCTGTTTTTT
CDR3 protein: CASSRDRVTGELFF

D gene: TRBD1
J gene: TRBJ2-7
clone size: .
V gene: TRBV29-1
CDR3 DNA: TGCAGCGTTGTGGGGACAGGCCCTGAATACGAGCAGTACTTC
CDR3 protein: CSVVGTGPEYEQYF

D gene: .
J gene: TRBJ1-1
clone size: once
V gene: TRBV15
CDR3 DNA: TGTGCCACCAGCAGCGACAGGAGAGTAAATGAAGCTTTCTTT
CDR3 protein: CATSSDRRVNEAFF

D gene: .
J gene: TRBJ2-7
clone size: .
V gene: TRBV6-5
CDR3 DNA: TGTGCCAGCAGTTACCTAGACCAGGGGCGCGAGCAGTACTTC
CDR3 protein: CASSYLDQGREQYF

D gene: .
J gene: TRBJ2-3
clone size: .
V gene: TRBV5-1
CDR3 DNA: TGCGCCAGCAGCCCCAGACTAGATCCAGATACGCAGTATTTT
CDR3 protein: CASSPRLDPDTQYF

D gene: TRBD1
J gene: TRBJ1-2
clone size: .
V gene: TRBV10-3
CDR3 DNA: TGTGCCATCAGGCCCGGGACAGGAAACTATGGCTACACCTTC
CDR3 protein: CAIRPGTGNYGYTF

D gene: .
J gene: TRBJ1-5
clone size: .
V gene: TRBV18
CDR3 DNA: TGTGCCAGCTCAACGGACTGGGATCAGCCCCAGCATTTT
CDR3 protein: CASSTDWDQPQHF

D gene: TRBD1
J gene: TRBJ2-7
clone size: .
V gene: TRBV7-2
CDR3 DNA: TGTGCCAGCAGCCAAAACAGGGGTGGCTCCTACGAGCAGTACTTC
CDR3 protein: CASSQNRGGSYEQYF

D gene: .
J gene: TRBJ2-6
clone size: .
V gene: TRBV2
CDR3 DNA: TGTGCCATCCTACGACAGGGGAGGGACCCTGGGGCCAACGTCCTGACTTTC
CDR3 protein: CAILRQGRDPGANVLTF